The 18 T cell receptor beta chains below come from one sample, sequenced in a study of PD-L1 blockade in urothelial cancer. Here immunoSEQ multiplex PCR was the method, and the copy in TCRdb shows in-frame clones only, minus some. The sample shows 68,000 or so clones, around 81% of them seen only once. Time point described: pretreatment peripheral blood. Here the sequenced sample was PBMCs, taken around atezolizumab (anti-PD-L1) treatment. The receptors originated from a man between 65 and 85 years old with urothelial cancer.

The V and J genes are TRBV5-1 and TRBJ2-7; possibly TRBD2 for D (6 bases). V lost 0 bases, J lost 4 bases, and 14 bases lay in between. This CDR3 has 15 residues. In germline, CDR1 is SGHRS, CDR2 YFSETQ. The CDR3 nucleotides read TGCGCCAGCAGCTTGGATCGGGGGTCGAGATACGAGCAGTACTTC. This sequence encodes CASSLDRGSRYEQYF. Combining the CDR3 with reference TRBV5-1 and TRBJ2-7 gives the whole variable domain KAGVTQTPRYLIKTRGQQVTLSCSPISGHRSVSWYQQTPGQGLQFLFEYFSETQRNKGNFPGRFSGRQFSNSRSEMNVSTLELGDSALYLCASSLDRGSRYEQYFGPGTRLTVT.

This rearrangement joins TRBV5-5 to TRBJ1-5, with 9 bases aligning to TRBD1. The CDR3 has 14 residues. V was clipped by 3 bases and J by 4 bases; unmatched bases: 2. Germline loops: CDR1 SGHKS, CDR2 YYEKEE (reference sequence). The CDR3 sequence: CASSWGTGNQPQHF. The CDR3 bases are TGTGCCAGCAGCTGGGGGACAGGGAATCAGCCCCAGCATTTT.

The rearrangement uses TRBV1 and TRBJ2-2; the table gives TRBD2 as D, unverified against the DNA. TRBV1 is reported as a pseudogene. The CDR3 covers 18 residues. The DNA for the CDR3 is TGCACCAGCAGCCAAGAAGGGACTAGCGGGGTGAACACCGGGGAGCTGTTTTTT. It specifies CTSSQEGTSGVNTGELFF.

The chain is built from TRBV2 and TRBJ2-5; no definite D call. Germline CDR1 and CDR2: SNHLY and FYNNEI. Trimming removed 0 bases from V and 5 bases from J, with 13 bases in between. The CDR3 contains 15 residues. The CDR3 DNA is TGTGCCAGCAGTGAAGCCACACAAAAGGAGGAGACCCAGTACTTC. Translating it yields CASSEATQKEETQYF.

The chain employs TRBV7-8 and TRBJ1-5; TRBD1 is a possible D gene (5 bases). This CDR3 comprises 15 residues. The germline gives CDR1 SGHVS, CDR2 FQNEAQ. Trimming took 5 bases from V and 3 from J, leaving 14 bases between them. The CDR3 loop reads CASSQLGGPNQPQHF. As DNA, the CDR3 is TGTGCCAGCAGCCAACTCGGGGGACCCAATCAGCCCCAGCATTTT.

The chain joins TRBV7-3 to TRBJ2-2, with TRBD2 matching 13 bases. This CDR3 is 15 amino acids long. V was pared by 5 bases and J by 6 bases, with 3 bases of the junction left unmatched. Germline V gene sequence: CDR1 SGHTA, CDR2 FQGTGA. The CDR3 coding sequence is TGTGCCAGCAGCGTTACTAGCGGGAGGGCCGGGGAGCTGTTTTTT. Residues: CASSVTSGRAGELFF.

This chain uses TRBV6-6 with TRBJ1-2; 8 bases line up with TRBD1. From germline, CDR1 is MNHNY and CDR2 SVGAGI (reference sequence). The CDR3 contains 16 residues. With V trimmed by 7 bases and J by 7 bases, 17 bases remained unmatched. CDR3 residues: CASIWQGAQLGGGYTF. DNA of the CDR3: TGTGCCAGCATATGGCAGGGGGCGCAACTAGGAGGTGGCTACACCTTC.

The rearrangement uses TRBV5-1 and TRBJ2-1, with D tentatively TRBD2 (6 bases). The CDR3 loop spans 16 amino acids. Trimming removed 3 bases at V and 3 bases at J, with 16 bases between. The germline CDR1 and CDR2 sequences are SGHRS and YFSETQ. The CDR3 coding sequence is TGCGCCAGCAGCTCGGATCCGGGGGATATCTACAATGAGCAGTTCTTC. Residues: CASSSDPGDIYNEQFF.

V usage is TRBV4-1 and J usage is TRBJ2-6; D is unclear. The CDR3 runs to 16 residues. Germline CDR1 MGHRA, CDR2 YSYEKL. V lost 0 bases and J 0 bases, leaving 6 bases between the germline ends. CDR3 in amino acids: CASSQDSASGANVLTF. CDR3 in DNA: TGCGCCAGCAGCCAAGATAGTGCCTCTGGGGCCAACGTCCTGACTTTC.

V usage is TRBV13 and J usage is TRBJ1-1; no firm D call. CDR1 is PRHDT and CDR2 is FYEKMQ in the germline V gene (reference sequence). V lost 5 bases and J lost 10, with 14 bases in between. The CDR3 contains 12 residues. The CDR3 DNA reads TGTGCCAGCAGCCCCGTCCTAACAGCAGCTTTCTTT. Amino acid sequence: CASSPVLTAAFF.

This sequence joins TRBV6-1 and TRBJ1-5, with D unclear. CDR1 MNHNS and CDR2 SASEGT come from the germline V gene. CDR3 length equals 16 residues. Trimming pared 0 bases from V and 0 bases from J, leaving 9 bases between. The CDR3 is CASSEAPGYSNQPQHF. For the CDR3, the DNA is TGTGCCAGCAGTGAAGCGCCGGGGTATAGCAATCAGCCCCAGCATTTT.

The V and J genes are TRBV10-3 and TRBJ2-7; 10 bases are shared with TRBD1. This CDR3 is built from 17 residues. Germline values: CDR1 ENHRY, CDR2 SYGVKD. The J segment lost 4 bases and the V segment lost 3 bases, leaving 12 bases of the junction unmatched. The DNA for the CDR3 is TGTGCCATCAGTGACCAGTACTCCGGGACAGGGGTTTACGAGCAGTACTTC. It encodes CAISDQYSGTGVYEQYF.

This clone has a single count. The rearrangement joins TRBV6-6 to TRBJ2-4; D possibly corresponds to TRBD1 (5 bases). V lost 2 bases to trimming and J lost 9 bases, with 11 bases between them. The CDR3 totals 13 residues. The V gene's germline CDR1 is MNHNY and CDR2 SVGAGI (reference sequence). Here the CDR3 reads CASSYGWGGIQYF. The CDR3 DNA reads as TGTGCCAGCAGTTACGGCTGGGGCGGCATTCAGTACTTC.

The V and J genes are TRBV5-1 and TRBJ2-7; TRBD1 matches 12 bases. The CDR3 contains 15 residues. Germline lookup yields CDR1 SGHRS and CDR2 YFSETQ. Trimming cost V 3 bases and J 5 bases; bases outside gene matches: 6. The CDR3 region is CASSSSGQGADEQYF. The CDR3 nucleotides are TGCGCCAGCAGCTCTTCGGGACAGGGGGCGGACGAGCAGTACTTC.

V is TRBV7-8 and J is TRBJ2-5, with 7 bases that match TRBD1. V trimming: 5 bases; J trimming: 5 bases; junction bases outside the gene matches: 11. The CDR3 totals 15 residues. The V gene's germline CDR1 is SGHVS and CDR2 FQNEAQ. The DNA of the CDR3 is TGTGCCAGCAGCCCTAGACAGGGAAAAGAGGAGACCCAGTACTTC. Its protein is CASSPRQGKEETQYF.

The chain carries TRBV6-1 and TRBJ2-1; TRBD2 matches at 12 bases. V dropped 4 bases and J dropped 4; count of bases not matched to a gene: 5. The CDR3 is 16 amino acids. Germline-derived CDR1 and CDR2 are MNHNS and SASEGT. CDR3 in DNA: TGTGCCAGCAGTGGCACTAGCGGGAGGCTTTACAATGAGCAGTTCTTC. As protein: CASSGTSGRLYNEQFF.

This chain uses TRBV19 with TRBJ2-6; D is perhaps TRBD1 (5 bases). The germline V gene has CDR1 LNHDA and CDR2 SQIVND (reference sequence). The CDR3 contains 13 residues. Deletions cut 6 bases from V and 4 bases from J, with 7 bases between. The CDR3 sequence: CASSSGGANVLTF. The CDR3 coding sequence is TGTGCCAGTAGCTCAGGGGGGGCCAACGTCCTGACTTTC.

The rearrangement uses TRBV7-2 and TRBJ2-5; 8 nucleotides agree with TRBD2. Per germline, CDR1 SGHTA and CDR2 FQGNSA. J lost 5 bases, V lost 3 bases, and 5 bases had no gene match. The CDR3 loop spans 14 amino acids. CDR3 amino acids: CASSFTPSGETQYF. In DNA form, the CDR3 reads TGTGCCAGCAGCTTTACCCCTAGCGGGGAGACCCAGTACTTC.